The clone carrying this T cell receptor beta chain was seen only a few times. Sequencing used immunoSEQ multiplex PCR; TCRdb keeps in-frame clones, though not all of them. The data show about 4,600 clones, about 25% seen once. The source of the sample is a study of graft-versus-host responses after intestinal transplantation. The study, taken as a whole, reports: Elevated graft-versus-host to host-versus-graft clonal ratios in allografts were recorded for patients with graft-donor T cell macrochimerism. Investigators detected GvH clones in recipient marrow, with some emerging earlier in ileum or blood.

This CDR3 is built from 15 residues. CDR1 is SGHAT, CDR2 FQNNGV, per germline. The V and J ends lost 3 bases and 8 bases respectively, with 16 bases between them. The sample consisted of alloreactive CD4+ T cells from a mixed lymphocyte reaction culture, taken before intestinal transplant. This sample's subset: CFSE-low proliferating T cells sorted from roughly 6-day pre-transplant mixed lymphocyte reaction (GvH or HvG direction). The clonotype was recovered from a human patient who received an intestinal transplant. The chain uses TRBV11-2 and TRBJ1-4, with a weak D call TRBD1 (6 bases). CDR3 in DNA: TGTGCCAGCAGCTTTCATCAGGGGTCGGTCGAAAAACTGTTTTTT. Its protein is CASSFHQGSVEKLFF.